This T cell receptor (beta chain) appears in the sequencing data of a study of OX40 agonist ivuxolimab in advanced cancers. Across the whole study: The patients got ivuxolimab, which is an agonistic anti-OX40 (CD134) antibody. Among those enrolled, mean age was approximately 60 years (range roughly 23 to 90) and 82.7% were male. Participants could have had prior anti-PD-1, anti-PD-L1 or anti-CTLA-4 therapy, and less than 45% had some.

Study-level points and caveats: On average, CD8+ T cells showed a greater number of expanded clones than CD4+.

Some clones are missing from TCRdb's copy, which holds only in-frame ones; the method was immunoSEQ multiplex PCR. This sample has about 59,000 clones; around 82% occur once, and the top ten carry around 0.47%. In the case of this clone: Its antigen remains unknown.

Sequenced material: CD4+ or CD8+ T cells sorted from blood, taken in a trial of the OX40 agonist ivuxolimab. This sequence originates from an adult with an advanced solid tumor such as melanoma, head and neck, liver or kidney cancer.

For the CDR3, the DNA is TGTGCCAGCAGTCTCGGCAGGACGGGGGACTATGGCTACACCTTC. This encodes CASSLGRTGDYGYTF. The V gene is TRBV28, the J gene TRBJ1-2, with D possibly matching TRBD1 (5 bases). Trimming pared 5 bases from V and 3 bases from J, leaving 16 bases between. The CDR3 totals 15 residues. The germline gives CDR1 MDHEN, CDR2 SYDVKM.